This is a list of T cell receptor beta chains from one sample in a study of beta chain features in type 1 diabetes. The data were produced by immunoSEQ multiplex PCR, yet TCRdb's version contains in-frame clones alone and is incomplete. The sample has some 900,000 clones, roughly a sixth seen once; the top ten hold around 0.02%. The specimen was naive CD4+ T cells from blood. Source of these receptors: a young woman in good health. The CDR3 runs from the conserved cysteine through the conserved F or W. Each record gives: D gene, clone size, J gene, V gene, CDR3 protein, CDR3 DNA. A D gene is named only where the DNA matches it firmly. Expanded clones get a size class; other rows say once, few or many, or leave the size out.

D gene: TRBD2
clone size: few
J gene: TRBJ2-3
V gene: TRBV19
CDR3 protein: CASSVGLAGISDTQYF
CDR3 DNA: TGTGCCAGTAGTGTCGGACTAGCGGGAATCTCAGATACGCAGTATTTT

D gene: .
clone size: few
J gene: TRBJ1-1
V gene: TRBV20-1
CDR3 protein: CSGPGKTEAFF
CDR3 DNA: TGCAGTGGCCCGGGGAAGACTGAAGCTTTCTTT

D gene: .
clone size: few
J gene: TRBJ2-3
V gene: TRBV7-9
CDR3 protein: CASSLANGLETEQYF
CDR3 DNA: TGTGCCAGCAGCTTAGCCAATGGCCTCGAAACGGAGCAGTATTTT

D gene: TRBD2
clone size: .
J gene: TRBJ2-3
V gene: TRBV4-1
CDR3 protein: CASSQGRAGSRTDTQYF
CDR3 DNA: TGCGCCAGCAGCCAAGGGCGAGCGGGAAGCCGCACAGATACGCAGTATTTT

D gene: .
clone size: .
J gene: TRBJ2-5
V gene: TRBV4-1
CDR3 protein: CASSQAYMETQYF
CDR3 DNA: TGCGCCAGCAGCCAGGCCTACATGGAGACCCAGTACTTC

D gene: .
clone size: .
J gene: TRBJ2-7
V gene: TRBV27
CDR3 protein: CASRGPGGAHEQYF
CDR3 DNA: TGTGCCAGCAGAGGACCCGGGGGCGCCCACGAGCAGTACTTC

D gene: .
clone size: few
J gene: TRBJ2-1
V gene: TRBV5-1
CDR3 protein: CASSLKGVALRRGEQFF
CDR3 DNA: TGCGCCAGCAGCTTGAAAGGGGTGGCCCTCCGACGGGGCGAGCAGTTCTTC

D gene: .
clone size: .
J gene: TRBJ2-7
V gene: TRBV28
CDR3 protein: CASSNSRGIYEQYF
CDR3 DNA: TGTGCCAGCAGCAATTCCCGGGGTATTTACGAGCAGTACTTC

D gene: .
clone size: few
J gene: TRBJ2-1
V gene: TRBV4-2
CDR3 protein: CASSHLTSAVYNEQFF
CDR3 DNA: TGTGCCAGCAGCCATCTGACTTCAGCGGTTTACAATGAGCAGTTCTTC

D gene: .
clone size: few
J gene: TRBJ2-7
V gene: TRBV7-2
CDR3 protein: CASSLVGGYEQYF
CDR3 DNA: TGTGCCAGCAGCTTAGTTGGAGGCTACGAGCAGTACTTC

D gene: TRBD2
clone size: few
J gene: TRBJ2-1
V gene: TRBV19
CDR3 protein: CASSARGVPGEQFF
CDR3 DNA: TGTGCCAGTAGTGCCCGGGGGGTACCGGGTGAGCAGTTCTTC

D gene: TRBD1
clone size: .
J gene: TRBJ2-5
V gene: TRBV13
CDR3 protein: CASSPRGQGGQETQYF
CDR3 DNA: TGTGCGAGCAGCCCCAGGGGACAGGGAGGCCAAGAGACCCAGTACTTC

D gene: TRBD2
clone size: .
J gene: TRBJ2-1
V gene: TRBV7-2
CDR3 protein: CASSLVGLAAYNEQFF
CDR3 DNA: TGTGCCAGCAGCTTAGTGGGACTAGCGGCTTACAATGAGCAGTTCTTC

D gene: .
clone size: few
J gene: TRBJ2-1
V gene: TRBV29-1
CDR3 protein: CSVERRLSTHEQFF
CDR3 DNA: TGCAGCGTTGAACGTCGACTCTCAACCCATGAGCAGTTCTTC

D gene: TRBD1
clone size: .
J gene: TRBJ2-7
V gene: TRBV7-8
CDR3 protein: CASSQDRGPSYEQYF
CDR3 DNA: TGTGCCAGCAGCCAGGACAGGGGGCCATCGTACGAGCAGTACTTC

D gene: .
clone size: few
J gene: TRBJ1-1
V gene: TRBV19
CDR3 protein: CASSIRRMNTEAFF
CDR3 DNA: TGTGCCAGTAGTATCAGGAGAATGAACACTGAAGCTTTCTTT

D gene: .
clone size: few
J gene: TRBJ2-3
V gene: TRBV23-1
CDR3 protein: CASSLRTHSFSSDTQYF
CDR3 DNA: TGCGCCAGCAGTTTGAGGACCCACTCTTTCTCATCGGATACGCAGTATTTT

D gene: .
clone size: few
J gene: TRBJ2-7
V gene: TRBV10-3
CDR3 protein: CAISASEEQYF
CDR3 DNA: TGTGCCATCAGCGCCTCTGAGGAGCAGTACTTC

D gene: .
clone size: many
J gene: TRBJ1-4
V gene: TRBV7-2
CDR3 protein: CASSTSGSRGEKLFF
CDR3 DNA: TGTGCCAGCAGCACGTCGGGGTCGAGGGGGGAAAAACTGTTTTTT

D gene: TRBD2
clone size: .
J gene: TRBJ2-1
V gene: TRBV7-8
CDR3 protein: CASSFTSGSGEQFF
CDR3 DNA: TGTGCCAGCAGCTTTACTAGCGGGAGTGGTGAGCAGTTCTTC

D gene: TRBD2
clone size: few
J gene: TRBJ2-7
V gene: TRBV19
CDR3 protein: CASSIRPGGYEQYF
CDR3 DNA: TGTGCCAGTAGTATTCGTCCGGGAGGATACGAGCAGTACTTC

D gene: .
clone size: .
J gene: TRBJ2-7
V gene: TRBV7-2
CDR3 protein: CASSLKRAYEQYF
CDR3 DNA: TGTGCCAGCAGCTTAAAGCGAGCCTACGAGCAGTACTTC

D gene: TRBD2
clone size: .
J gene: TRBJ2-1
V gene: TRBV10-3
CDR3 protein: CAISEEARENEQFF
CDR3 DNA: TGTGCCATCAGTGAGGAGGCGCGGGAGAATGAGCAGTTCTTC

D gene: .
clone size: .
J gene: TRBJ1-5
V gene: TRBV10-3
CDR3 protein: CATQRENQPQHF
CDR3 DNA: TGTGCCACACAGAGGGAGAACCAGCCCCAGCATTTT

D gene: .
clone size: .
J gene: TRBJ2-5
V gene: TRBV19
CDR3 protein: CASSITSTNQETQYF
CDR3 DNA: TGTGCCAGTAGTATAACAAGTACAAACCAAGAGACCCAGTACTTC

D gene: TRBD2
clone size: few
J gene: TRBJ2-1
V gene: TRBV19
CDR3 protein: CASSRRTSGTYNEQFF
CDR3 DNA: TGTGCCAGTAGCCGGCGGACTAGCGGGACCTACAATGAGCAGTTCTTC

D gene: .
clone size: few
J gene: TRBJ1-2
V gene: TRBV29-1
CDR3 protein: CSVDLLTGRYGYTF
CDR3 DNA: TGCAGCGTTGACTTGTTGACAGGAAGGTATGGCTACACCTTC

D gene: .
clone size: many
J gene: TRBJ2-2
V gene: TRBV14
CDR3 protein: CASSRSQAGELFF
CDR3 DNA: TGTGCCAGCAGCCGCTCTCAGGCCGGGGAGCTGTTTTTT

D gene: .
clone size: few
J gene: TRBJ2-5
V gene: TRBV4-3
CDR3 protein: CASSQGPVGTQYF
CDR3 DNA: TGCGCCAGCAGCCAAGGCCCCGTAGGGACCCAGTACTTC

D gene: .
clone size: few
J gene: TRBJ2-3
V gene: TRBV5-5
CDR3 protein: CASSPLDTQYF
CDR3 DNA: TGTGCCAGCAGCCCCCTGGATACGCAGTATTTT

D gene: .
clone size: few
J gene: TRBJ2-7
V gene: TRBV19
CDR3 protein: CASSIALFGNRAYEQYF
CDR3 DNA: TGTGCCAGTAGTATAGCCCTCTTCGGGAATCGGGCCTACGAGCAGTACTTC

D gene: .
clone size: .
J gene: TRBJ1-5
V gene: TRBV5-6
CDR3 protein: CASSLDSAGFDQPQHF
CDR3 DNA: TGTGCCAGCAGCTTGGATTCTGCAGGCTTTGACCAGCCCCAGCATTTT

D gene: TRBD1
clone size: .
J gene: TRBJ2-7
V gene: TRBV28
CDR3 protein: CASSPWTGSYSYEQYF
CDR3 DNA: TGTGCCAGCAGTCCGTGGACAGGGAGCTACTCCTACGAGCAGTACTTC

D gene: TRBD1
clone size: .
J gene: TRBJ1-5
V gene: TRBV6-5
CDR3 protein: CASRRTGRKMTQHF
CDR3 DNA: TGTGCCAGCAGAAGGACAGGGAGGAAAATGACCCAGCATTTT